This is a list of T cell receptor beta chains from one sample in a study of blood T cell repertoires in COVID-19. Clones were sequenced by immunoSEQ multiplex PCR, and TCRdb holds only the in-frame ones, with some missing. There are over 60,000 clones in the sample; roughly 89% occur only once, and approximately 9% lies in the top ten. Sequenced input: peripheral blood. These TCRs come from an elderly man with acute or convalescent COVID-19. Each CDR3 is given with its conserved first and last residue. D genes are given only for firm matches. Not all rows give a size; the values are once, few, many and, for expanded clones, a class.

clone_size,v_call,d_call,j_call,cdr3_nt,cdr3_aa
-,TRBV9,-,TRBJ2-1,TGTGCCAGCAGCGTTAGACAGAATCAGAATGAGCAGTTCTTC,CASSVRQNQNEQFF
-,TRBV7-9,-,TRBJ2-2,TGTGCCAGCAGCTTCATCCCCGGGGAGCTGTTTTTT,CASSFIPGELFF
-,TRBV5-1,TRBD1,TRBJ2-1,TGCGCCAGCAGCCGGGGACAGGGGGTCAATGAGCAGTTCTTC,CASSRGQGVNEQFF
-,TRBV5-1,-,TRBJ2-3,TGCGCCAGCAGCCCCGACGCCGGGGGATACGGCACAGATACGCAGTATTTT,CASSPDAGGYGTDTQYF
-,TRBV6-5,-,TRBJ2-3,TGTGCCAGCAGCTTTTCGGGGAGAGGTACGCAGTATTTT,CASSFSGRGTQYF
-,TRBV18,-,TRBJ1-6,TGTGCCAGCTCACCACCAGGGAGATATTCACCCCTCCACTTT,CASSPPGRYSPLHF
-,TRBV6-5,-,TRBJ1-1,TGTGCCAGCAGTTACTTCGGCCAGGGTGCTGAAGCTTTCTTT,CASSYFGQGAEAFF
once,TRBV15,-,TRBJ2-7,TGTGCCACCAGCAGGGAGCTTAGCTACGAGCAGTACTTC,CATSRELSYEQYF
-,TRBV4-2,-,TRBJ2-3,TGTGCCAGCAGCCAAGGAGCCAGGGGTGCCGAAGATACGCAGTATTTT,CASSQGARGAEDTQYF
-,TRBV12-3/TRBV12-4,-,TRBJ1-5,TGTGCCAGCAGTTTAACCAGGGATCAGCCCCAGCATTTT,CASSLTRDQPQHF
-,TRBV7-9,-,TRBJ2-1,TGTGCCAGCAGCTCACTAGGCAGGGGCCTCCTAAGCTCCTACAATGAGCAGTTCTTC,CASSSLGRGLLSSYNEQFF
-,TRBV6-5,TRBD1,TRBJ2-1,TGTGCCAGCAGTTCCCCGGGACAGGGGTCCAATGAGCAGTTCTTC,CASSSPGQGSNEQFF
-,TRBV3-1/TRBV3-2,-,TRBJ1-1,TGTGCCAGCAGCCAAGAGGGGGGATACGCTGAAGCTTTCTTT,CASSQEGGYAEAFF
-,TRBV24-1,TRBD1,TRBJ2-3,TGTGCCACCAGTGAGCACACCGGGACAGGGCAAACAGATACGCAGTATTTT,CATSEHTGTGQTDTQYF
-,TRBV11-2,TRBD2,TRBJ2-5,TGTGCCAGCAGCTTACTAGCGGGGGGGCAAGAGACCCAGTACTTC,CASSLLAGGQETQYF
-,TRBV5-1,TRBD2,TRBJ2-5,TGCGCCAGCAGCTCGGGACTAGCGGGGGGGAACCAAGAGACCCAGTACTTC,CASSSGLAGGNQETQYF
-,TRBV5-6,TRBD2,TRBJ2-6,TGTGCCAGCAGCACTGGTCCCGGGAGGTCTGGGGCCAACGTCCTGACTTTC,CASSTGPGRSGANVLTF
-,TRBV5-1,-,TRBJ2-1,TGCGCCAGCAGCTTGGATCCTAGCGCGAAGCGATACAATGAGCAGTTCTTC,CASSLDPSAKRYNEQFF
-,TRBV19,-,TRBJ1-2,TGTGCCAGTAGTGTGGACTGGTCAGGAGAAGATGGCTACACCTTC,CASSVDWSGEDGYTF
once,TRBV20-1,TRBD1,TRBJ1-1,TGCAGTGCTAGTGGGACAGGGGGCTGGGCTTTCTTT,CSASGTGGWAFF
few,TRBV4-1,-,TRBJ1-6,TGCGCCAGCAGCGCACGGGGAACCCTCCACTTT,CASSARGTLHF
-,TRBV7-3,-,TRBJ2-2,TGTGCCAGCAGCTTAAGCAGGGATCAGGGCGGGGAGCTGTTTTTT,CASSLSRDQGGELFF